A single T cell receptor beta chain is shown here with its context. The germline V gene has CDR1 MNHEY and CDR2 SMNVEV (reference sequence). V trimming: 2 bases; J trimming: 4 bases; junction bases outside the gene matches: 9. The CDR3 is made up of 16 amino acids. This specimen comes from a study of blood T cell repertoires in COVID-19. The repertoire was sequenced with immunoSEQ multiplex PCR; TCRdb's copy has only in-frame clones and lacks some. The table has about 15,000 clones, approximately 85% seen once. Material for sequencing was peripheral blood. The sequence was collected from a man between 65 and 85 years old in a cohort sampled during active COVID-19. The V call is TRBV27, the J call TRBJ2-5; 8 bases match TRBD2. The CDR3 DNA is TGTGCCAGCAGTTTACAACCAGCGGGAGCCCCAGAGACCCAGTACTTC. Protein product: CASSLQPAGAPETQYF.